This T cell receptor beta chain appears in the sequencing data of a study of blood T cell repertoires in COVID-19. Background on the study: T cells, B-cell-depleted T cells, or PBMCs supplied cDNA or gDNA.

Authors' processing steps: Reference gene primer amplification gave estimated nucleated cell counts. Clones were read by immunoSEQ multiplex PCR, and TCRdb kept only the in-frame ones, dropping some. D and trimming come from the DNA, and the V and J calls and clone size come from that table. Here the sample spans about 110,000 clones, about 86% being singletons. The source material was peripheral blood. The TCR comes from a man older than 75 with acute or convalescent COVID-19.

CDR3 nucleotides: TGTGCCAGCACTAGGATAGCGACGGGCGAGCAGTACTTC. This encodes CASTRIATGEQYF. The gene calls are TRBV2 and TRBJ2-7, with D perhaps matching TRBD2 (5 bases). Germline CDR1 and CDR2: SNHLY and FYNNEI. CDR3 length: 13 amino acids. V lost 7 bases, J lost 6 bases, and 16 bases lay in between.